The subject of this entry is one T cell receptor beta chain. The data were obtained in a study of blood T cell repertoires in COVID-19. The J segment lost 3 bases and the V segment lost 6 bases, leaving 15 bases of the junction unmatched. The CDR3 contains 17 residues. Germline V gives CDR1 MNHEY, CDR2 SVGEGT. Profiled with immunoSEQ multiplex PCR; TCRdb holds only in-frame clones, not every one. The data show around 170,000 clones, roughly nine tenths seen once. The TCR comes from a woman in her forties or fifties who had recovered from COVID-19. Sequencing used PBMCs or T cells enriched from blood (not recorded which). The chain uses TRBV6-2 or TRBV6-3 and TRBJ2-7; 9 bases align to TRBD2. CDR3 bases: TGTGCCAGCAGCAACATCGGGACTAGCAGACAATACTACGAGCAGTACTTC. Translated: CASSNIGTSRQYYEQYF.